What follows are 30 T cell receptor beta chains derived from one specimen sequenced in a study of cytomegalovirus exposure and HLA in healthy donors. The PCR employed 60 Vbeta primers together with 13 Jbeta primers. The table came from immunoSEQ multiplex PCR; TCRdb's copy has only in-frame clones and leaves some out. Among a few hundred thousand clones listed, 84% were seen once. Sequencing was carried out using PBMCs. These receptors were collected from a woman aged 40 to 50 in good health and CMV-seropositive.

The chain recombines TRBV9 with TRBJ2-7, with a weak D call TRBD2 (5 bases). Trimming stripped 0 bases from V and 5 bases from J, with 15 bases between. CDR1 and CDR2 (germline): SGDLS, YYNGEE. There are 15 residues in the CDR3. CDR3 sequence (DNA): TGTGCCAGCAGCGTAGATCCAGGAGGCCTCGACGAGCAGTACTTC. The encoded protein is CASSVDPGGLDEQYF.

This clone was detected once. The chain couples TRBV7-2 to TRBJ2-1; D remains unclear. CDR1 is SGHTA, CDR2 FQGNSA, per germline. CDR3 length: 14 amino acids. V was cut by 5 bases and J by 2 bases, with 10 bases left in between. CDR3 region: CASSALQAYNEQFF. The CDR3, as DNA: TGTGCCAGCAGCGCGCTGCAGGCCTACAATGAGCAGTTCTTC.

The CDR3: CASSETVYGYTF. CDR3 DNA: TGTGCCAGTAGTGAGACAGTTTATGGCTACACCTTC. V gene TRBV19 combines with J gene TRBJ1-2; D possibly corresponds to TRBD1 (5 bases). The germline V gene encodes CDR1 LNHDA and CDR2 SQIVND (reference sequence). This CDR3 spans 12 amino acids. V lost 5 bases and J lost 5, with 9 bases in between.

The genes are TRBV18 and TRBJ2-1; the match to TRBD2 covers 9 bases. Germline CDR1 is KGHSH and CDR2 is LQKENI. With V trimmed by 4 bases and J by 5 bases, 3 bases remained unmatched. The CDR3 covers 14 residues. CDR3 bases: TGTGCCAGCTCACTCGGACTAGCGAACAATGAGCAGTTCTTC. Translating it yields CASSLGLANNEQFF.

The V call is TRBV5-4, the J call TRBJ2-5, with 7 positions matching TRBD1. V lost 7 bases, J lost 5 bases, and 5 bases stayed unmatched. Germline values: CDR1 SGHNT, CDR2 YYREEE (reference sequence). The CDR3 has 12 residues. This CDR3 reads CASQGVGETQYF. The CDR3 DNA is TGTGCCAGCCAGGGGGTTGGGGAGACCCAGTACTTC. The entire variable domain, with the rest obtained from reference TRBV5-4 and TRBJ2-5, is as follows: ETGVTQSPTHLIKTRGQQVTLRCSSQSGHNTVSWYQQALGQGPQFIFQYYREEENGRGNFPPRFSGLQFPNYSSELNVNALELDDSALYLCASQGVGETQYFGPGTRLLVL.

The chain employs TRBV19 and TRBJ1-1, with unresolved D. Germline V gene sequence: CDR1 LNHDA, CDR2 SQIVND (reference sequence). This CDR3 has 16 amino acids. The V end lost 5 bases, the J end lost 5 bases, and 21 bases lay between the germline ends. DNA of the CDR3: TGTGCCAGTAGTCCCGGACGGTTCATTCGGGAGACTGAAGCTTTCTTT. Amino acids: CASSPGRFIRETEAFF.

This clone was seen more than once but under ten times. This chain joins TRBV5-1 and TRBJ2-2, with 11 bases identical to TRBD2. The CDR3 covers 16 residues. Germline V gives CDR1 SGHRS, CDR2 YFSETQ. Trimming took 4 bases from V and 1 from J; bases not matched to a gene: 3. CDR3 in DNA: TGCGCCAGCAGCAATCTAGCGGGAGGGAACACCGGGGAGCTGTTTTTT. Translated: CASSNLAGGNTGELFF.

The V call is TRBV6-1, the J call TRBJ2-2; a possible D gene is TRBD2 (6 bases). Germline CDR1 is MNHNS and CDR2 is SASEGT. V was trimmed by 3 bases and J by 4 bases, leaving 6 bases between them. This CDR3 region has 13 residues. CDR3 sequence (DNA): TGTGCCAGCAGTGAGACTAGCACCGGGGAGCTGTTTTTT. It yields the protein CASSETSTGELFF.

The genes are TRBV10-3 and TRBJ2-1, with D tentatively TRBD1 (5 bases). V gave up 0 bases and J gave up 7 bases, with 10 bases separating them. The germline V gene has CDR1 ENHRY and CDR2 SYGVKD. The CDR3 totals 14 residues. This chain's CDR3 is CAISESGRGNEQFF. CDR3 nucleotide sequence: TGTGCCATCAGTGAGTCGGGTAGGGGTAATGAGCAGTTCTTC.

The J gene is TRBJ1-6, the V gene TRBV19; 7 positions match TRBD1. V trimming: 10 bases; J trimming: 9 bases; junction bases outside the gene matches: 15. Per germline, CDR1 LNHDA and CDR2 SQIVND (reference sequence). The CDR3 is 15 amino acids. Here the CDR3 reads CATSPQGQGGSPLHF. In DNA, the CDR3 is TGTGCCACCTCTCCACAGGGGCAGGGTGGTTCACCCCTCCACTTT.

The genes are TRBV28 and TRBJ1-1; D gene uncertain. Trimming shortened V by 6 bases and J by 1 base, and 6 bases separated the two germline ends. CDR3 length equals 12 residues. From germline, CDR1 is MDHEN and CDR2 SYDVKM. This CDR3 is CASRPKNTEAFF. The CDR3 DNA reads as TGTGCCAGCAGACCTAAGAACACTGAAGCTTTCTTT.

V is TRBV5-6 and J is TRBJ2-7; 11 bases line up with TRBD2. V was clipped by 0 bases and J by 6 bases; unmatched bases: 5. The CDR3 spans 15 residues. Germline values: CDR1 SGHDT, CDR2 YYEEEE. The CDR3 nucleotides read TGTGCCAGCAGCTTGGTGGCTAGCGGGAGGCTCGAGCAGTACTTC. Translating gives CASSLVASGRLEQYF.

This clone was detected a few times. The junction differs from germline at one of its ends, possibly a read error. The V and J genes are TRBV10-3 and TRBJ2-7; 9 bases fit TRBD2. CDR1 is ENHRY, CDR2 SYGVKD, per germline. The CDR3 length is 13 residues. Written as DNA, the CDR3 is TGTGCCAGCAGTTTTAGCGGGGGCTACGAGCAGTACTTC. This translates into CASSFSGGYEQYF.

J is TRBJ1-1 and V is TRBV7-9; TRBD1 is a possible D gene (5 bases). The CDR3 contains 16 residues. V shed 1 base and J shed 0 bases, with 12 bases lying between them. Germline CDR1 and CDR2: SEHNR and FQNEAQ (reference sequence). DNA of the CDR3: TGTGCCAGCAGCTTAGACAGGATTACTTTGAACACTGAAGCTTTCTTT. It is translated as CASSLDRITLNTEAFF.

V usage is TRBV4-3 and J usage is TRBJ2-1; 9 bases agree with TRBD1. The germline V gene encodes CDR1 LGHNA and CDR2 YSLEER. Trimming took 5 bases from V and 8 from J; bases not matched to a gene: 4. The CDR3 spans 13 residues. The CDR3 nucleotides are TGCGCCAGCAGCTCGGACAGGGGCTATGAGCAGTTCTTC. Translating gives CASSSDRGYEQFF.

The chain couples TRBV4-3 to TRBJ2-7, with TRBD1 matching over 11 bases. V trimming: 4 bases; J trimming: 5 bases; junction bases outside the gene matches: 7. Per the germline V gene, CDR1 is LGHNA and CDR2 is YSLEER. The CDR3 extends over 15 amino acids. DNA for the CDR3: TGCGCCAGCAGCCCCATGGGACAGGGGGGCGACGAGCAGTACTTC. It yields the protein CASSPMGQGGDEQYF.

The CDR3 region is CASSPDWTRDTQYF. CDR3 coding DNA: TGTGCCAGCAGCCCGGACTGGACCAGAGATACGCAGTATTTT. This chain connects TRBV9 to TRBJ2-3, with a weak D call TRBD2 (5 bases). Germline V gene lookup returns CDR1 SGDLS and CDR2 YYNGEE. The CDR3 contains 14 residues. V was pared by 4 bases and J by 5 bases, with 14 bases between.

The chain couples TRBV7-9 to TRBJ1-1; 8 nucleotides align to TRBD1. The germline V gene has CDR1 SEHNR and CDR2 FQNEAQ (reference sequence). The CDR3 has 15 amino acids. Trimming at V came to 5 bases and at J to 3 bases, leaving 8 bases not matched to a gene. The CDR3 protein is CASSLTGGEDTEAFF. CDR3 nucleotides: TGTGCCAGCAGCCTTACAGGGGGAGAGGACACTGAAGCTTTCTTT.

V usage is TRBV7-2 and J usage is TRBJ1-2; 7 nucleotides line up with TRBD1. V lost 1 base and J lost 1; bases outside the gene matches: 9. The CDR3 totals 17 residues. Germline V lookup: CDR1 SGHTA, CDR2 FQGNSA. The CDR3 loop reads CASSLEGARGGNYGYTF. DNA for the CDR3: TGTGCCAGCAGCTTAGAGGGGGCCAGGGGAGGTAACTATGGCTACACCTTC. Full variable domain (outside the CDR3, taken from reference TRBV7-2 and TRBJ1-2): GAGVSQSPSNKVTEKGKDVELRCDPISGHTALYWYRQSLGQGLEFLIYFQGNSAPDKSGLPSDRFSAERTGGSVSTLTIQRTQQEDSAVYLCASSLEGARGGNYGYTFGSGTRLTVV.

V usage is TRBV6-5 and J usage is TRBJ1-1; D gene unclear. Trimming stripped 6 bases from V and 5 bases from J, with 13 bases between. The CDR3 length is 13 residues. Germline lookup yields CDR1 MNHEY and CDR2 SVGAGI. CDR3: CASRRTRRTEAFF. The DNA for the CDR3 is TGTGCCAGCAGAAGAACCAGGAGGACTGAAGCTTTCTTT.

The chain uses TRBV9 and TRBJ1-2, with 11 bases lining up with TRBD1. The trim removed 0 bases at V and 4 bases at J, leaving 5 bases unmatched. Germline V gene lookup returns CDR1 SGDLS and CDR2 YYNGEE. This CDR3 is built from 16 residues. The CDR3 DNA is TGTGCCAGCAGCGTAGTACGGGACAGGGGGGCCTATGGCTACACCTTC. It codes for CASSVVRDRGAYGYTF.

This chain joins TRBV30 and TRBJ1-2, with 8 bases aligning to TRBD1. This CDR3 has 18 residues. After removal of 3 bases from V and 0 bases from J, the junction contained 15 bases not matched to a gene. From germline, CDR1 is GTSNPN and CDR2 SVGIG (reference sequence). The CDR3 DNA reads TGTGCCTGGAGATCCTTCAGGGGGCTGATTAGCTCTAACTATGGCTACACCTTC. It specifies CAWRSFRGLISSNYGYTF. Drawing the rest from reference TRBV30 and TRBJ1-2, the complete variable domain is SQTIHQWPATLVQPVGSPLSLECTVEGTSNPNLYWYRQAAGRGLQLLFYSVGIGQISSEVPQNLSASRPQDRQFILSSKKLLLSDSGFYLCAWRSFRGLISSNYGYTFGSGTRLTVV.

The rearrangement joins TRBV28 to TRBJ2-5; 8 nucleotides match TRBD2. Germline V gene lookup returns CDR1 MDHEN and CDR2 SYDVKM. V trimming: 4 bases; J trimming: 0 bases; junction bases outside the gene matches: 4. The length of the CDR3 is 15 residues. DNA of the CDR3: TGTGCCAGCAGTTCAGCGGGAGCCAACCAAGAGACCCAGTACTTC. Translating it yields CASSSAGANQETQYF.

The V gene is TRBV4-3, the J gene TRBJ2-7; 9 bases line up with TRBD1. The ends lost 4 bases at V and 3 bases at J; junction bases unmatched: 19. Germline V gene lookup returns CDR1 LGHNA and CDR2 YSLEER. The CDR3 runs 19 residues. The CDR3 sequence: CASSRIRDRVPAEDYEQYF. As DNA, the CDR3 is TGCGCCAGCAGCCGAATCCGGGACAGGGTACCGGCGGAGGACTACGAGCAGTACTTC.

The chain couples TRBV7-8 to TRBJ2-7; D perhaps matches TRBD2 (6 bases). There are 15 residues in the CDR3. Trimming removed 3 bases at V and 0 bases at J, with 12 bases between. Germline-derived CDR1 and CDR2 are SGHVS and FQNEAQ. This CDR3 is CASSLRDQSSYEQYF. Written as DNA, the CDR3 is TGTGCCAGCAGCTTGCGGGACCAGAGCTCCTACGAGCAGTACTTC.

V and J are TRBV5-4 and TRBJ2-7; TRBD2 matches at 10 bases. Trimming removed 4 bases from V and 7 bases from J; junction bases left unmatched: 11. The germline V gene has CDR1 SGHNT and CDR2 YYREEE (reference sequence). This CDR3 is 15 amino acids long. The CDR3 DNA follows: TGTGCCAGCAGCGCCAATAGCGGGAGGCTAGGAGAGCAGTACTTC. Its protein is CASSANSGRLGEQYF.

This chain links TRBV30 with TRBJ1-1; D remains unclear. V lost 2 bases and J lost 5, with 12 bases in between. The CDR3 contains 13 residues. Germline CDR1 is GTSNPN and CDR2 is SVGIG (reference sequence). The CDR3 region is CAWSLERKTEAFF. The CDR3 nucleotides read TGTGCCTGGAGTCTAGAGAGGAAGACTGAAGCTTTCTTT.

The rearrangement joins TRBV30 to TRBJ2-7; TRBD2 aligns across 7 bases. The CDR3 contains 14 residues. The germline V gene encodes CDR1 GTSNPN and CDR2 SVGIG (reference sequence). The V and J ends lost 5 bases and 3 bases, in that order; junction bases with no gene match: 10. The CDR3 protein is CAWSPPLAVYEQYF. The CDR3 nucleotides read TGTGCCTGGTCCCCGCCGCTAGCGGTCTACGAGCAGTACTTC.

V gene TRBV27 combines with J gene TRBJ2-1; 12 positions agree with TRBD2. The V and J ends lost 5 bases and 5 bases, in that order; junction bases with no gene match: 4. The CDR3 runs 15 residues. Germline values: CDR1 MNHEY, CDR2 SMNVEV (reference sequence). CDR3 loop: CASSPWTSGNNEQFF. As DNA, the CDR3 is TGTGCCAGCAGTCCCTGGACTAGCGGGAACAATGAGCAGTTCTTC.

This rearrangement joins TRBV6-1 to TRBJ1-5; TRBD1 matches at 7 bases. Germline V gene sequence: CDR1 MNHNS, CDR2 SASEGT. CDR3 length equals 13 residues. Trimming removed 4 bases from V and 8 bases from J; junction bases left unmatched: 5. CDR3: CASSAVDREPQHF. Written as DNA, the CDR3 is TGTGCCAGCAGTGCAGTAGACAGGGAGCCCCAGCATTTT.